The entry that follows covers one T cell receptor beta chain sequence. Its antigen is undetermined. These data are taken from a study of T cell responses to AZD1222 COVID-19 vaccine. Notes on the study in general: Researchers took repertoire samples only after the peak T cell response had come. An increase in Spike-specific TCR breadth and depth was observed after two AZD1222 doses.

Trimming stripped 5 bases from V and 10 bases from J, with 14 bases between. The CDR3 totals 12 residues. Only in-frame clones appear in the TCRdb table, and some are missing; sequencing was by immunoSEQ multiplex PCR. The repertoire holds about 100,000 clones, with about 89% as singletons. The chain carries TRBV12-3 or TRBV12-4 and TRBJ1-1, with a possible D match to TRBD1 (6 bases). The sample was peripheral blood, taken on day 0 of MenACWY control vaccination. The sequence came from an adult in good health. CDR3 sequence reads: CASSTQQGGAFF. DNA for the CDR3: TGTGCCAGCAGTACTCAACAGGGTGGAGCTTTCTTT.